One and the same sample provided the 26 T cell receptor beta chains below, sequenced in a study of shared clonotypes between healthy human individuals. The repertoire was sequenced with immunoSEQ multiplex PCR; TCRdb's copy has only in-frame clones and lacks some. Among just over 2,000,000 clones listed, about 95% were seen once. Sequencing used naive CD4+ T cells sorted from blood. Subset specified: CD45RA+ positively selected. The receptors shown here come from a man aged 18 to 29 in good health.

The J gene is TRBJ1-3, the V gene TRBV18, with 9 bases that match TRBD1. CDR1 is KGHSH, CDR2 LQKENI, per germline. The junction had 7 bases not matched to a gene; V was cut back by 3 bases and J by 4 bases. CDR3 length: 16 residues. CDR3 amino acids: CASSPSGQGSGNTIYF. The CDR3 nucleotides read TGTGCCAGCTCACCGTCCGGACAGGGGTCCGGAAACACCATATATTTT.

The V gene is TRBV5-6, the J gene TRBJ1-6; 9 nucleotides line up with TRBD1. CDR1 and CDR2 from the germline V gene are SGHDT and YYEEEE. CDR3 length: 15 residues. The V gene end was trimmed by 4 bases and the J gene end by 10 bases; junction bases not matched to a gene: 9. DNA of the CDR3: TGTGCCAGCAGCCCCCGGGACAGGGTTGTCTCACCCCTCCACTTT. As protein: CASSPRDRVVSPLHF.

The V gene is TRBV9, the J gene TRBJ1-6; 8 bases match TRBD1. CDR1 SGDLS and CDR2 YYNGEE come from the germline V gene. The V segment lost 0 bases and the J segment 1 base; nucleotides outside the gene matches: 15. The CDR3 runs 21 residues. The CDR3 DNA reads TGTGCCAGCAGCGTAGCTACTATTGACGGACAGGGACCATCCTATAATTCACCCCTCCACTTT. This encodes CASSVATIDGQGPSYNSPLHF.

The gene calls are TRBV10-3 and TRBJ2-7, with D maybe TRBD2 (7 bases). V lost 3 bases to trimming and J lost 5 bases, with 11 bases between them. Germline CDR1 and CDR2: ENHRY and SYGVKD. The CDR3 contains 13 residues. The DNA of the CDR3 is TGTGCCATCAGTGAATGGGGGGGCGACGAGCAGTACTTC. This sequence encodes CAISEWGGDEQYF.

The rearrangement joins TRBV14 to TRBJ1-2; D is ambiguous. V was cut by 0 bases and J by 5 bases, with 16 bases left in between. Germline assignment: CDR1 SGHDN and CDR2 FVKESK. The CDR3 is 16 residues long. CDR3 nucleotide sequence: TGTGCCAGCAGCCAAGAATTGACGGCCCCTTGGTATGGCTACACCTTC. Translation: CASSQELTAPWYGYTF. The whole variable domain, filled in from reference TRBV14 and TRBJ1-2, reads EAGVTQFPSHSVIEKGQTVTLRCDPISGHDNLYWYRRVMGKEIKFLLHFVKESKQDESGMPNNRFLAERTGGTYSTLKVQPAELEDSGVYFCASSQELTAPWYGYTFGSGTRLTVV.

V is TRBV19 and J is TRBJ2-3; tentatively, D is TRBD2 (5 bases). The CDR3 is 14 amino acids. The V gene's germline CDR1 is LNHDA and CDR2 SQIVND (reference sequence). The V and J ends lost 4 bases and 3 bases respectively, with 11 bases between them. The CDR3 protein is CASSTLLGTDTQYF. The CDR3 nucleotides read TGTGCCAGTAGTACCTTACTAGGAACAGATACGCAGTATTTT.

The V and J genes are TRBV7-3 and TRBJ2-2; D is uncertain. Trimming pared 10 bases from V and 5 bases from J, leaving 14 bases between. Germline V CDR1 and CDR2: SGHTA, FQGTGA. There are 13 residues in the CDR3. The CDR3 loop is CATSNDGTGELFF. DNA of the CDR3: TGTGCCACTAGTAACGACGGGACCGGGGAGCTGTTTTTT.

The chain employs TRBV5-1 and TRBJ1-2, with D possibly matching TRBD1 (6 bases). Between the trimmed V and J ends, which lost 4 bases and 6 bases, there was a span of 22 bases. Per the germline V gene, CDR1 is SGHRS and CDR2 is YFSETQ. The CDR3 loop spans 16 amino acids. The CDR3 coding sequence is TGCGCCAGCAGCCGGGCCGCGGAGGGGACACGAGATGGCTACACCTTC. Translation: CASSRAAEGTRDGYTF. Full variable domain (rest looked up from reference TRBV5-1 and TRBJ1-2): KAGVTQTPRYLIKTRGQQVTLSCSPISGHRSVSWYQQTPGQGLQFLFEYFSETQRNKGNFPGRFSGRQFSNSRSEMNVSTLELGDSALYLCASSRAAEGTRDGYTFGSGTRLTVV.

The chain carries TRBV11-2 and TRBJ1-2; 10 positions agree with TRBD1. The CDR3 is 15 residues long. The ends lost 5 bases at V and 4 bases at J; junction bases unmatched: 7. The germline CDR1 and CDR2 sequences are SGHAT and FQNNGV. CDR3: CASSLGTGEVYGYTF. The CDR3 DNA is TGTGCCAGCAGCCTAGGGACAGGGGAGGTCTATGGCTACACCTTC.

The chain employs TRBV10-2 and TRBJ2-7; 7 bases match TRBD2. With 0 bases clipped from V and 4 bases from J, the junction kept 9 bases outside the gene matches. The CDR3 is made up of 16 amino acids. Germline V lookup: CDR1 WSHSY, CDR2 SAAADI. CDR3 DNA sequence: TGCGCCAGCAGTGAGTCGACGGCCAGCGGGACTTACGAGCAGTACTTC. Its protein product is CASSESTASGTYEQYF.

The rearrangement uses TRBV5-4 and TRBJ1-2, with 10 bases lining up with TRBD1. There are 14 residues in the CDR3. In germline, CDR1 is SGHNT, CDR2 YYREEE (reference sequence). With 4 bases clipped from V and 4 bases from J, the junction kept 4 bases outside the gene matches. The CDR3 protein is CASSPGQGGYGYTF. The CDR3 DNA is TGTGCCAGCAGCCCCGGACAGGGGGGCTATGGCTACACCTTC.

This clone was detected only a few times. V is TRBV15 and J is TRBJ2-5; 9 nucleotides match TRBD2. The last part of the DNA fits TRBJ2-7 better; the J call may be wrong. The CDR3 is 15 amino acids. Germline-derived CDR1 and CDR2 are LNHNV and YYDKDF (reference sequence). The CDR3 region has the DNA TGTGCCACCAGCAGAGATAAACTAGCGGGCTACGAGCAGTACTTC. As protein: CATSRDKLAGYEQYF.

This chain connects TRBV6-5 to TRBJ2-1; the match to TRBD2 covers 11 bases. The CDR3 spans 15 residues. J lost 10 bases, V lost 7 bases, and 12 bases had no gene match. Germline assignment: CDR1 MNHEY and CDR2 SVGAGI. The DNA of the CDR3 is TGTGCCAGCAACCCAGGGCTAGCGGGAGGCGACGAGCAGTTCTTC. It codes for CASNPGLAGGDEQFF.

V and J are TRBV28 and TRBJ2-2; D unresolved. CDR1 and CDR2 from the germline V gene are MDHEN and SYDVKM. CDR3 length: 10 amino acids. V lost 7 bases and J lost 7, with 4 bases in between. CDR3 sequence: CASKNGELFF. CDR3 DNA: TGTGCCAGCAAAAACGGGGAGCTGTTTTTT.

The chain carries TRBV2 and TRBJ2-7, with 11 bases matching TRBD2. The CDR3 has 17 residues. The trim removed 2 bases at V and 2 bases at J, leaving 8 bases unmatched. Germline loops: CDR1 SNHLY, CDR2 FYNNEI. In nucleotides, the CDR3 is TGTGCCAGCAGTGAAAAGTGGGGACTAGCGGCCCCCTACGAGCAGTACTTC. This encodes CASSEKWGLAAPYEQYF.

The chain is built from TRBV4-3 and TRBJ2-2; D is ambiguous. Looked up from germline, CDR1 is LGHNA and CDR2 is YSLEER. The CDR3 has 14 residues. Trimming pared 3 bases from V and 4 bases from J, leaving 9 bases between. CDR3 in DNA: TGCGCCAGCAGCCAGGTTGTCGGCACCGGGGAGCTGTTTTTT. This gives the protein CASSQVVGTGELFF.

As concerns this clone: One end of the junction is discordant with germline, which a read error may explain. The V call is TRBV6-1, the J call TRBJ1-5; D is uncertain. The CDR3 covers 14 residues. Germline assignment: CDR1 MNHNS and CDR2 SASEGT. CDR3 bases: TGTGCCAGCATTGAAGTTTATAGCAATCAGCCCCAGCATTTT. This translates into CASIEVYSNQPQHF.

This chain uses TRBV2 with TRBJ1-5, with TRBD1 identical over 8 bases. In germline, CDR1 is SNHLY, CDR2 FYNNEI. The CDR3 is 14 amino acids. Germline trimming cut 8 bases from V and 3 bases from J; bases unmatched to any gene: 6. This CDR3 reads CASRWTGLNQPQHF. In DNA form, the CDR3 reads TGTGCCAGCCGCTGGACAGGGCTCAATCAGCCCCAGCATTTT. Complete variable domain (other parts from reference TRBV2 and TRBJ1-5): EPEVTQTPSHQVTQMGQEVILRCVPISNHLYFYWYRQILGQKVEFLVSFYNNEISEKSEIFDDQFSVERPDGSNFTLKIRSTKLEDSAMYFCASRWTGLNQPQHFGDGTRLSIL.

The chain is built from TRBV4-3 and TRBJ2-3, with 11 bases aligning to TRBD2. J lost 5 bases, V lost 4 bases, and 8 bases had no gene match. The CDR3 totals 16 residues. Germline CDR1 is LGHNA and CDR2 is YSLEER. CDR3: CASSRVAGGYRDTQYF. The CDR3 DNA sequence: TGCGCCAGCAGCCGTGTAGCGGGAGGGTACAGAGATACGCAGTATTTT.

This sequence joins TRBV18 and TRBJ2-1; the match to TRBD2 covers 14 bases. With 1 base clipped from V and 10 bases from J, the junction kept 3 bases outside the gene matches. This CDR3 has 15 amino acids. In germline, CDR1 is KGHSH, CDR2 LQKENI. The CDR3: CASSPLGLAGDEQFF. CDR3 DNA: TGTGCCAGCTCACCACTGGGACTAGCGGGAGACGAGCAGTTCTTC. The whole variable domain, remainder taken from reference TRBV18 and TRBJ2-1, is NAGVMQNPRHLVRRRGQEARLRCSPMKGHSHVYWYRQLPEEGLKFMVYLQKENIIDESGMPKERFSAEFPKEGPSILRIQQVVRGDSAAYFCASSPLGLAGDEQFFGPGTRLTVL.

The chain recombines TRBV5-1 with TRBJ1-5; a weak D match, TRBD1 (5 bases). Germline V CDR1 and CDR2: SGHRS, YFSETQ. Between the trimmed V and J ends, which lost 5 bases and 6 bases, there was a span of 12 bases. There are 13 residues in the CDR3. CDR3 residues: CASSPGGTQPQHF. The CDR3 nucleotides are TGCGCCAGCAGTCCCGGGGGAACTCAGCCCCAGCATTTT.

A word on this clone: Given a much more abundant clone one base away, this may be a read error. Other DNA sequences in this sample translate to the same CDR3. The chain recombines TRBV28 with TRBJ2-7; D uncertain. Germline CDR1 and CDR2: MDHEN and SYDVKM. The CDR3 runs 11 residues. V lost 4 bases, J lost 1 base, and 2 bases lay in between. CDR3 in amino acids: CASSSSYEQYF. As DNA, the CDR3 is TGTGCCAGCAGTTCTTCCTACGAGCAGTACTTC.

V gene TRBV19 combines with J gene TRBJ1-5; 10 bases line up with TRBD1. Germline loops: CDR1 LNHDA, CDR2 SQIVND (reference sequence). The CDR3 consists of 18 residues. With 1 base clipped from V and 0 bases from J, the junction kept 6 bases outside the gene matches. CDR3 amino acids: CASSIGDRGGTSNQPQHF. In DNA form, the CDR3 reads TGTGCCAGTAGTATAGGGGACAGGGGCGGCACTAGCAATCAGCCCCAGCATTTT.

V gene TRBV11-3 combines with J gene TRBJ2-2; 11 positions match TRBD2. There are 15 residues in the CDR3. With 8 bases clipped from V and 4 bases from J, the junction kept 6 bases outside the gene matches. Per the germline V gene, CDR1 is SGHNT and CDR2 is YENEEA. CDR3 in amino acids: CASGGTSGSTGELFF. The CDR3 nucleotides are TGTGCCAGCGGAGGGACTAGCGGTTCCACCGGGGAGCTGTTTTTT.

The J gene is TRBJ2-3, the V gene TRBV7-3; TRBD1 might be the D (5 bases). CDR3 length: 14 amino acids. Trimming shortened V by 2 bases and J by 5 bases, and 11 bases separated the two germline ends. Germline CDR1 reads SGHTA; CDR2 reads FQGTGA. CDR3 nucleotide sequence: TGTGCCAGCAGCTTACTTGGGGCAGGAGATACGCAGTATTTT. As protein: CASSLLGAGDTQYF. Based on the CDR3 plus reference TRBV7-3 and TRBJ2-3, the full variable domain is GAGVSQTPSNKVTEKGKYVELRCDPISGHTALYWYRQSLGQGPEFLIYFQGTGAADDSGLPNDRFFAVRPEGSVSTLKIQRTERGDSAVYLCASSLLGAGDTQYFGPGTRLTVL.

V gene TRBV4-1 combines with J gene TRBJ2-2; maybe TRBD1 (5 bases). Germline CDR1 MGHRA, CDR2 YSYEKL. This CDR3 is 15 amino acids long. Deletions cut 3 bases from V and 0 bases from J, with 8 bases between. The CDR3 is CASSHDRTNTGELFF. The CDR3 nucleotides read TGCGCCAGCAGCCACGACAGAACGAACACCGGGGAGCTGTTTTTT.